Below are 28 T cell receptor beta chains sequenced from a single sample in a study of blood T cell repertoires in COVID-19. Produced via immunoSEQ multiplex PCR; TCRdb's table is partial and in-frame only. The sample includes under 200,000 clones, approximately 82% seen only once; the top ten take less than 5.5%. Sequenced: PBMCs or T cells enriched from blood (not recorded which). Every receptor here comes from a woman aged 60-70 years with acute COVID-19.

The chain is built from TRBV6-6 and TRBJ2-7; tentative D call: TRBD1 (6 bases). The CDR3 is made up of 12 amino acids. Germline CDR1 is MNHNY and CDR2 is SVGAGI (reference sequence). V shed 6 bases and J shed 4 bases, with 10 bases lying between them. This CDR3 reads CASRNTGYEQYV. CDR3 bases: TGTGCCAGCAGAAACACAGGGTACGAGCAGTACGTC.

This chain uses TRBV9 with TRBJ2-1; tentatively, D is TRBD2 (6 bases). Germline V lookup: CDR1 SGDLS, CDR2 YYNGEE. V dropped 0 bases and J dropped 5 bases, with 9 bases sitting between them. CDR3 length: 14 residues. The DNA of the CDR3 is TGTGCCAGCAGCGTAGTGGGGGGAAACAATGAGCAGTTCTTC. Translating it yields CASSVVGGNNEQFF.

The V call is TRBV10-1, the J call TRBJ2-7; 9 bases are a match to TRBD2. The germline V gene encodes CDR1 WNHNN and CDR2 SYGVQD (reference sequence). The length of the CDR3 is 14 residues. Trimming cost V 6 bases and J 6 bases; bases outside gene matches: 9. CDR3: CASSPGLATSEQYF. DNA for the CDR3: TGCGCCAGCAGCCCGGGACTAGCAACGTCCGAGCAGTACTTC.

This sequence joins TRBV9 and TRBJ2-7; D gene ambiguous. The V end lost 0 bases, the J end lost 0 bases, and 7 bases lay between the germline ends. This CDR3 has 14 residues. CDR1 and CDR2 from the germline V gene are SGDLS and YYNGEE. CDR3 nucleotides: TGTGCCAGCAGCGTAGGTGCAGACTCCTACGAGCAGTACGTC. It specifies CASSVGADSYEQYV.

CDR3 in DNA: TGTGCCACCAACCCTGGACTAGCGGGGGGACCGAACACCGGGGAGCTGTTTTTT. Protein product: CATNPGLAGGPNTGELFF. The gene calls are TRBV24-1 and TRBJ2-2; 14 nucleotides match TRBD2. Losses at the gene ends were 8 bases for V and 0 bases for J; bases not matched to a gene: 7. CDR3 length: 18 residues. Germline V gene sequence: CDR1 KGHDR, CDR2 SFDVKD.

V usage is TRBV9 and J usage is TRBJ2-1, with 9 bases that match TRBD2. CDR1 and CDR2 from the germline V gene are SGDLS and YYNGEE. Trimming took 4 bases from V and 8 from J; bases not matched to a gene: 7. This CDR3 has 14 residues. The CDR3 sequence is CASSSLAGLDEQFF. DNA of the CDR3: TGTGCCAGCAGCTCTCTAGCGGGGTTGGATGAGCAGTTCTTC.

The gene calls are TRBV30 and TRBJ2-3; D ambiguous. Germline loops: CDR1 GTSNPN, CDR2 SVGIG (reference sequence). The CDR3 length is 12 residues. V was shortened by 5 bases and J by 3 bases, with 9 bases between the two germline ends. CDR3 sequence reads: CAWPYLTDTQYF. In DNA form, the CDR3 reads TGTGCCTGGCCCTACCTAACAGATACGCAGTATTTT.

The V gene is TRBV30, the J gene TRBJ1-2; 10 positions agree with TRBD1. This CDR3 is 14 amino acids long. V gave up 4 bases and J gave up 6 bases; unmatched junction bases: 8. From germline, CDR1 is GTSNPN and CDR2 SVGIG (reference sequence). In nucleotides, the CDR3 is TGTGCCTGGACTTTGGACAGGGGGTATAATGGCTACACCTTC. Its protein product is CAWTLDRGYNGYTF.

The J gene is TRBJ2-1, the V gene TRBV5-6, with D possibly matching TRBD1 (6 bases). V was trimmed by 4 bases and J by 7 bases, leaving 15 bases between them. CDR3 length: 14 amino acids. Germline lookup yields CDR1 SGHDT and CDR2 YYEEEE. CDR3 DNA sequence: TGTGCCAGCAGCGCCCAACAGGGCTGGAATGAGCAGTTCTTC. Amino acid sequence: CASSAQQGWNEQFF.

This sequence joins TRBV10-2 and TRBJ1-5; D ambiguous. The CDR3 covers 14 residues. Germline CDR1 and CDR2: WSHSY and SAAADI. Deletions cut 4 bases from V and 4 bases from J, with 11 bases between. The CDR3 loop reads CASSGAGRNQPQHF. CDR3 DNA: TGCGCCAGCAGTGGCGCCGGCAGGAATCAGCCCCAGCATTTT.

This chain connects TRBV18 to TRBJ2-3; 8 bases are shared with TRBD1. Trimming cost V 2 bases and J 4 bases; bases outside gene matches: 5. Looked up from germline, CDR1 is KGHSH and CDR2 is LQKENI. CDR3 length: 15 residues. The CDR3 DNA reads as TGTGCCAGCTCACCAGTACAGGGGGGCTCAGATACGCAGTATTTT. Protein sequence: CASSPVQGGSDTQYF.

V gene TRBV24-1 combines with J gene TRBJ2-1; D remains unclear. The V gene lost 4 bases and the J gene lost 8 bases, with 20 bases spanning the gap. Germline V CDR1 and CDR2: KGHDR, SFDVKD. The CDR3 runs 16 residues. In nucleotides, the CDR3 is TGTGCCACCAGTGACCCCTCTCCGACGCGCCGGGATGAGCAGTTCTTC. Amino acid sequence: CATSDPSPTRRDEQFF.

This chain connects TRBV10-3 to TRBJ1-2; weak D call: TRBD1 (5 bases). The CDR3 runs to 14 residues. Per germline, CDR1 ENHRY and CDR2 SYGVKD. With 6 bases removed from V and 3 bases from J, the gap between germline ends came to 14 bases. The CDR3 spells CAIREGPGDYGYTF. The DNA for the CDR3 is TGTGCCATCAGGGAGGGGCCAGGTGACTATGGCTACACCTTC.

J is TRBJ2-7 and V is TRBV7-9, with 9 bases that match TRBD2. V lost 4 bases to trimming and J lost 3 bases; unmatched junction nucleotides: 4. Germline lookup yields CDR1 SEHNR and CDR2 FQNEAQ (reference sequence). CDR3 size: 14 residues. The CDR3 reads CASSSYSGSYEQYF. Here the CDR3 DNA reads TGTGCCAGCAGCTCCTATAGCGGGAGCTACGAGCAGTACTTC.

The V and J genes are TRBV4-3 and TRBJ2-1; 11 bases align to TRBD2. CDR3 length equals 16 residues. Germline assignment: CDR1 LGHNA and CDR2 YSLEER. V was pared by 4 bases and J by 7 bases, with 9 bases of the junction left unmatched. The CDR3 loop is CASSPNAGLAGNEQFF. The CDR3 DNA reads TGCGCCAGCAGCCCGAACGCCGGACTAGCGGGTAATGAGCAGTTCTTC.

The chain joins TRBV19 to TRBJ2-5; D possibly corresponds to TRBD2 (6 bases). V gave up 5 bases and J gave up 5 bases, with 9 bases separating them. Germline assignment: CDR1 LNHDA and CDR2 SQIVND (reference sequence). The CDR3 runs 12 residues. CDR3 residues: CASSPGGETQYF. The CDR3 nucleotides read TGTGCCAGTAGTCCAGGAGGGGAGACCCAGTACTTC.

The CDR3 DNA sequence: TGTGCCACCGCCCACGGGACTAGCGGATACAATGAGCAGTTCTTC. Protein sequence: CATAHGTSGYNEQFF. The chain is built from TRBV15 and TRBJ2-1; 11 nucleotides match TRBD2. Trimming removed 8 bases from V and 4 bases from J; junction bases left unmatched: 7. This CDR3 is built from 15 residues. Germline-derived CDR1 and CDR2 are LNHNV and YYDKDF (reference sequence). Combining the CDR3 with reference TRBV15 and TRBJ2-1 gives the whole variable domain DAMVIQNPRYQVTQFGKPVTLSCSQTLNHNVMYWYQQKSSQAPKLLFHYYDKDFNNEADTPDNFQSRRPNTSFCFLDIRSPGLGDTAMYLCATAHGTSGYNEQFFGPGTRLTVL.

The chain employs TRBV4-3 and TRBJ2-1, with 7 nucleotides matching TRBD2. Germline values: CDR1 LGHNA, CDR2 YSLEER. V was pared by 4 bases and J by 5 bases, with 5 bases of the junction left unmatched. The CDR3 extends over 14 amino acids. The CDR3 region is CASSRPGRNNEQFF. The CDR3 DNA sequence: TGCGCCAGCAGCCGCCCCGGGAGGAACAATGAGCAGTTCTTC.

CDR3 nucleotide sequence: TGCGCCAGCAGTCAGGAGCGGGGGGCCGAGAATGAGCAGTTCTTC. It encodes CASSQERGAENEQFF. The chain carries TRBV10-1 and TRBJ2-1; the match to TRBD2 covers 9 bases. V shed 5 bases, J shed 7 bases, and the junction held 9 bases outside the gene matches. The CDR3 consists of 15 residues. CDR1 and CDR2 (germline): WNHNN, SYGVQD (reference sequence).

This sequence joins TRBV6-5 and TRBJ2-7; 8 bases fit TRBD1. This CDR3 contains 13 residues. Germline CDR1 reads MNHEY; CDR2 reads SVGAGI. The J segment lost 5 bases and the V segment lost 4 bases, leaving 4 bases of the junction unmatched. The CDR3 DNA follows: TGTGCCAGCAGTTTGACAGGGGATCACGAGCAGTACTTC. It translates to CASSLTGDHEQYF.

In this sample, this clone turned up once. V gene TRBV29-1 combines with J gene TRBJ1-2, with TRBD1 identical over 8 bases. This CDR3 has 11 residues. Germline assignment: CDR1 SQVTM and CDR2 ANQGSEA. The ends lost 7 bases at V and 8 bases at J; junction bases unmatched: 6. The CDR3 DNA is TGCAGCGCTGACAGGGGAACCGGCTACACCTTC. Translated: CSADRGTGYTF.

The V gene is TRBV6-5, the J gene TRBJ2-7; TRBD2 aligns across 10 bases. This CDR3 is 14 amino acids long. Trimming at V came to 4 bases and at J to 6 bases, leaving 6 bases not matched to a gene. Per the germline V gene, CDR1 is MNHEY and CDR2 is SVGAGI. CDR3 bases: TGTGCCAGCAGTTCCCCCGCTAGCGGGAGCGAGCAGTACTTC. Translating it yields CASSSPASGSEQYF.

The J gene is TRBJ1-2, the V gene TRBV29-1, with 10 positions matching TRBD1. This CDR3 region has 14 residues. V was clipped by 7 bases and J by 4 bases; unmatched bases: 9. Germline CDR1 SQVTM, CDR2 ANQGSEA. The CDR3, as DNA: TGCAGCGCCCGAGGGGGGGACAGGGGCTATGGCTACACCTTC. It yields the protein CSARGGDRGYGYTF.

The V and J genes are TRBV5-1 and TRBJ1-1; D call uncertain. The V gene lost 8 bases and the J gene lost 2 bases, with 13 bases spanning the gap. The CDR3 runs to 13 residues. Germline lookup yields CDR1 SGHRS and CDR2 YFSETQ. The CDR3 nucleotides read TGCGCCAGTTCCAACCGAGAAAACACTGAAGCTTTCTTT. It codes for CASSNRENTEAFF.

The CDR3 region has the DNA TGTGCCAGCAGCCGGACTGAAAGGAGCACTGAAGCTTTCTTT. This sequence encodes CASSRTERSTEAFF. V gene TRBV25-1 combines with J gene TRBJ1-1, with no clear D. Trimming took off 6 bases at V and 4 bases at J, with 15 bases between the two ends. CDR3 length equals 14 residues. Germline-derived CDR1 and CDR2 are MGHDK and SYGVNS.

This chain's CDR3 is CASSVGTGNEQFF. The CDR3 bases are TGTGCCAGCAGCGTAGGGACAGGGAACGAGCAGTTCTTC. This chain connects TRBV9 to TRBJ2-1, with 8 positions matching TRBD1. The J segment lost 10 bases and the V segment lost 0 bases, leaving 3 bases of the junction unmatched. Germline V lookup: CDR1 SGDLS, CDR2 YYNGEE. The CDR3 has 13 residues. Full variable domain (remainder filled in from reference TRBV9 and TRBJ2-1): DSGVTQTPKHLITATGQRVTLRCSPRSGDLSVYWYQQSLDQGLQFLIQYYNGEERAKGNILERFSAQQFPDLHSELNLSSLELGDSALYFCASSVGTGNEQFFGPGTRLTVL.

The chain uses TRBV7-6 and TRBJ1-1; 7 bases are shared with TRBD1. Unmatched junction bases numbered 10, after V lost 5 bases and J lost 4 bases. This CDR3 comprises 15 residues. Looked up from germline, CDR1 is SGHVS and CDR2 is FNYEAQ. The DNA for the CDR3 is TGTGCCAGCAGCCAAACTCAGGGGGGAGGCACTGAAGCTTTCTTT. Residues: CASSQTQGGGTEAFF.

This clone has just one count. J is TRBJ1-3 and V is TRBV7-2; D is ambiguous. The germline V gene has CDR1 SGHTA and CDR2 FQGNSA. Trimming stripped 5 bases from V and 2 bases from J, with 13 bases between. The CDR3 runs 15 residues. CDR3 amino acids: CASSPRRFAGNTIYF. Written as DNA, the CDR3 is TGTGCCAGCAGCCCTAGGAGGTTTGCTGGAAACACCATATATTTT.